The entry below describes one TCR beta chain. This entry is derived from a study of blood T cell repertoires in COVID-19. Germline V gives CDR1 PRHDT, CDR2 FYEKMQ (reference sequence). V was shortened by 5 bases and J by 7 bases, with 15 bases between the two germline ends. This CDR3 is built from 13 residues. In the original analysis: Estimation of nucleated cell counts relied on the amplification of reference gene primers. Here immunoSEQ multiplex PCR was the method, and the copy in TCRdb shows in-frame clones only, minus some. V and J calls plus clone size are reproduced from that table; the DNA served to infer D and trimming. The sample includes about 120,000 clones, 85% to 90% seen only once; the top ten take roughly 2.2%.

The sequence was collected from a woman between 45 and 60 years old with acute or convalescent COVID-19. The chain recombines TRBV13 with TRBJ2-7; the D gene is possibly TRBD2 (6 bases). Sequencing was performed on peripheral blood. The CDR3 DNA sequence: TGTGCCAGCAGCATGACTAGATCGGGGGAGCAGTACTTC. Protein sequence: CASSMTRSGEQYF.